The 9 T cell receptor beta chains in this list originate from one sample, sequenced in a study of blood T cell repertoires in COVID-19. Repertoires were generated with immunoSEQ multiplex PCR, while TCRdb's copy carries only in-frame clones and drops some. The sample has 110,000 or so clones, less than 85% seen once. Source material: peripheral blood. These receptors were taken from a human donor in a cohort sampled during active COVID-19.

This clone was picked up a small number of times. The genes are TRBV2 and TRBJ2-2, with D perhaps TRBD1 (6 bases). This CDR3 has 14 amino acids. CDR1 and CDR2 from the germline V gene are SNHLY and FYNNEI. The V end was cut by 4 bases, the J end by 5 bases, with 11 bases between. CDR3 sequence: CASSVNRETGELFF. CDR3 nucleotides: TGTGCCAGCAGTGTAAACAGGGAAACCGGGGAGCTGTTTTTT.

The rearrangement uses TRBV14 and TRBJ2-5; no definite D call. Germline CDR1 reads SGHDN; CDR2 reads FVKESK. There are 14 residues in the CDR3. The V gene lost 5 bases and the J gene lost 1 base, with 11 bases spanning the gap. The CDR3 sequence: CASSSRLLQETQYF. The CDR3, as DNA: TGTGCCAGCAGCAGTCGTCTACTCCAAGAGACCCAGTACTTC.

This chain uses TRBV6-1 with TRBJ1-6; 9 bases agree with TRBD1. The CDR3 covers 18 residues. Germline CDR1 reads MNHNS; CDR2 reads SASEGT. Trimming took 4 bases from V and 7 from J; bases not matched to a gene: 14. CDR3 coding DNA: TGTGCCAGCAGTGGCCCTCGGACAGGGGTTGAGAGGAATTCACCCCTCCACTTT. Its protein is CASSGPRTGVERNSPLHF.

The chain recombines TRBV7-2 with TRBJ2-1; 12 bases are shared with TRBD2. Germline V gives CDR1 SGHTA, CDR2 FQGNSA. The V segment lost 2 bases and the J segment 4 bases; nucleotides outside the gene matches: 6. CDR3 length: 17 amino acids. The CDR3, as DNA: TGTGCCAGCAGCTTAATCCTAGCGGGGGGGAAATACAATGAGCAGTTCTTC. It yields the protein CASSLILAGGKYNEQFF.

This chain connects TRBV19 to TRBJ2-7, with 8 bases fitting TRBD2. Germline CDR1 LNHDA, CDR2 SQIVND (reference sequence). The V gene end was trimmed by 3 bases and the J gene end by 4 bases; junction bases not matched to a gene: 2. The length of the CDR3 is 13 residues. CDR3 amino acids: CASSMPGGYEQYF. Written as DNA, the CDR3 is TGTGCCAGTAGTATGCCGGGGGGGTACGAGCAGTACTTC.

The rearrangement uses TRBV29-1 and TRBJ1-1; tentative D call: TRBD1 (6 bases). The CDR3 totals 16 residues. Deletions cut 6 bases from V and 1 base from J, with 21 bases between. Germline V CDR1 and CDR2: SQVTM, ANQGSEA. The CDR3 DNA is TGCAGCGTCCCCACGGGTTTTGCAGGGGCGAACACTGAAGCTTTCTTT. Amino acid sequence: CSVPTGFAGANTEAFF.

V gene TRBV6-6 combines with J gene TRBJ1-3, with 7 nucleotides matching TRBD1. The ends lost 7 bases at V and 1 base at J; junction bases unmatched: 10. The CDR3 contains 16 residues. Germline loops: CDR1 MNHNY, CDR2 SVGAGI (reference sequence). The CDR3 DNA is TGTGCCAGCACCATCTCCCGGGACAGATCTGGAAACACCATATATTTT. Translation gives CASTISRDRSGNTIYF.

The chain uses TRBV9 and TRBJ2-2; no clear D gene. From germline, CDR1 is SGDLS and CDR2 YYNGEE. The CDR3 is made up of 13 amino acids. Trimming took 5 bases from V and 1 from J, leaving 6 bases between them. The CDR3 coding sequence is TGTGCCAGCAGGGGCCAGAACACCGGGGAGCTGTTTTTT. Translation: CASRGQNTGELFF. The variable domain in full, completed from reference TRBV9 and TRBJ2-2, reads DSGVTQTPKHLITATGQRVTLRCSPRSGDLSVYWYQQSLDQGLQFLIQYYNGEERAKGNILERFSAQQFPDLHSELNLSSLELGDSALYFCASRGQNTGELFFGEGSRLTVL.

This chain joins TRBV7-9 and TRBJ1-1; no definite D call. The V and J ends lost 3 bases and 4 bases respectively, with 9 bases between them. CDR1 SEHNR and CDR2 FQNEAQ come from the germline V gene (reference sequence). The CDR3 extends over 13 amino acids. CDR3 nucleotides: TGTGCCAGCAGCTTCGGAGGGATCACTGAAGCTTTCTTT. This sequence encodes CASSFGGITEAFF.